The rows below give T cell receptor beta chains drawn from one sample of a study of a mutant IDH1 vaccine in newly diagnosed glioma. The table came from immunoSEQ multiplex PCR; TCRdb's copy has only in-frame clones and leaves some out. Of around 41,000 clones in the sample, roughly 84% were seen once. Their antigens are not known. This material consisted of PBMCs, taken from a glioma patient whose treatment included an IDH1 peptide vaccine. Every receptor here comes from a middle-aged man with glioma. Both conserved end residues are part of each CDR3. D genes are given only for firm matches. Expanded clones get a size class; other rows say once, few or many, or leave the size out.

v_gene: TRBV9
j_gene: TRBJ2-2
d_gene: TRBD2
abundance: once
CDR3nt: TGTGCCAGCAGAGCAGCGGGAGTTGGCACCGGGGAGCTGTTTTTT
CDR3aa: CASRAAGVGTGELFF

v_gene: TRBV2
j_gene: TRBJ2-1
d_gene: NA
abundance: NA
CDR3nt: TGTGCCAGCAGTGAAGAAACCGAGCAGTTCTTC
CDR3aa: CASSEETEQFF

v_gene: TRBV19
j_gene: TRBJ1-5
d_gene: NA
abundance: NA
CDR3nt: TGTGCCAGTAGTACTGGGCGGGTGAATCAGCCCCAGCATTTT
CDR3aa: CASSTGRVNQPQHF

v_gene: TRBV10-3
j_gene: TRBJ1-5
d_gene: NA
abundance: NA
CDR3nt: TGTGCCATCAGTGACTCCTATCAGCCCCAGCATTTT
CDR3aa: CAISDSYQPQHF

v_gene: TRBV5-5
j_gene: TRBJ2-7
d_gene: NA
abundance: NA
CDR3nt: TGTGCCAGCAGCTTCGGTGGGGGGAGGTACGAGCAGTACTTC
CDR3aa: CASSFGGGRYEQYF

v_gene: TRBV7-6
j_gene: TRBJ2-5
d_gene: NA
abundance: NA
CDR3nt: TGTGCCAGCAGCCAGGACCCAGAGACCCAGTACTTC
CDR3aa: CASSQDPETQYF

v_gene: TRBV19
j_gene: TRBJ1-1
d_gene: TRBD1
abundance: NA
CDR3nt: TGTGCCAGTAGTCTAACCCGGACAGGAGCTAACACTGAAGCTTTCTTT
CDR3aa: CASSLTRTGANTEAFF

v_gene: TRBV5-1
j_gene: TRBJ2-7
d_gene: NA
abundance: NA
CDR3nt: TGCGCCAGCCGCCAACCGGGACTTTATAGCTACGAGCAGTACTTC
CDR3aa: CASRQPGLYSYEQYF

v_gene: TRBV10-3
j_gene: TRBJ1-2
d_gene: NA
abundance: NA
CDR3nt: TGTGCCATCAGCCGGGATAACTATGGCTACACCTTC
CDR3aa: CAISRDNYGYTF

v_gene: TRBV13
j_gene: TRBJ2-7
d_gene: TRBD2
abundance: NA
CDR3nt: TGTGCCAGCACCCCAAAGCGGGGCCCCTACGAGCAGTACTTC
CDR3aa: CASTPKRGPYEQYF

v_gene: TRBV4-3
j_gene: TRBJ1-4
d_gene: TRBD1
abundance: NA
CDR3nt: TGCGCCAGCAGCCAAACAGGGGGCGAGTACGAAAAACTGTTTTTT
CDR3aa: CASSQTGGEYEKLFF

v_gene: TRBV6-5
j_gene: TRBJ1-1
d_gene: NA
abundance: NA
CDR3nt: TGTGCCAGCAGTTACAGGGCAGGTGAAGCTTTCTTT
CDR3aa: CASSYRAGEAFF

v_gene: TRBV6-5
j_gene: TRBJ2-7
d_gene: NA
abundance: NA
CDR3nt: TGTGCCAGCAGCCCCGGGAGCTACGAGCAGTACTTC
CDR3aa: CASSPGSYEQYF

v_gene: TRBV15
j_gene: TRBJ2-5
d_gene: TRBD1
abundance: NA
CDR3nt: TGTGCCACCAGCGTCAGGGGGCAGGGGGAACAAGAGACCCAGTACTTC
CDR3aa: CATSVRGQGEQETQYF

v_gene: TRBV19
j_gene: TRBJ2-5
d_gene: TRBD1
abundance: NA
CDR3nt: TGTGCCAGTACCATGGGACAGTCCCGGGAGACCCAGTACTTC
CDR3aa: CASTMGQSRETQYF

v_gene: TRBV7-9
j_gene: TRBJ2-2
d_gene: NA
abundance: NA
CDR3nt: TGTGCCAGCAGCTGGATCAACACCGGGGAGCTGTTTTTT
CDR3aa: CASSWINTGELFF

v_gene: TRBV7-2
j_gene: TRBJ2-7
d_gene: TRBD2
abundance: NA
CDR3nt: TGTGCCAGCAGCTTAGGAGGGACTAGCTATCCGTACTTC
CDR3aa: CASSLGGTSYPYF

v_gene: TRBV6-6
j_gene: TRBJ1-3
d_gene: NA
abundance: NA
CDR3nt: TGTGCCAGCAGTTACGTAACTTCTTCGGGAAACACCATATATTTT
CDR3aa: CASSYVTSSGNTIYF

v_gene: TRBV27
j_gene: TRBJ1-5
d_gene: NA
abundance: NA
CDR3nt: TGTGCCAGCAGATCGCAGGGTACTCAGCCCCAGCATTTT
CDR3aa: CASRSQGTQPQHF

v_gene: TRBV19
j_gene: TRBJ2-7
d_gene: NA
abundance: NA
CDR3nt: TGTGCCAGTAGTATGGGGGTGGACTACGAGCAGTACTTC
CDR3aa: CASSMGVDYEQYF

v_gene: TRBV5-8
j_gene: TRBJ1-5
d_gene: NA
abundance: few
CDR3nt: TGTGCCAGCAGCTTCCGGGCTCGCAATCAGCCCCAGCATTTT
CDR3aa: CASSFRARNQPQHF

v_gene: TRBV27
j_gene: TRBJ2-5
d_gene: NA
abundance: few
CDR3nt: TGTGCCAGCCGAAGGGCCTTTTATGGGACCCAGTACTTC
CDR3aa: CASRRAFYGTQYF

v_gene: TRBV28
j_gene: TRBJ1-3
d_gene: NA
abundance: NA
CDR3nt: TGTGCCAGCAGTTTGCAGTCGGGAAACACCATATATTTT
CDR3aa: CASSLQSGNTIYF

v_gene: TRBV7-2
j_gene: TRBJ2-7
d_gene: TRBD1
abundance: NA
CDR3nt: TGTGCCAGCAGCTCGCTGACCGGGACAGGGAAATACGAGCAGTACTTC
CDR3aa: CASSSLTGTGKYEQYF

v_gene: TRBV7-6
j_gene: TRBJ1-3
d_gene: NA
abundance: NA
CDR3nt: TGTGCCAGCAGCTCCGGACCTGGAAACACCATATATTTT
CDR3aa: CASSSGPGNTIYF

v_gene: TRBV4-1
j_gene: TRBJ2-4
d_gene: TRBD1
abundance: NA
CDR3nt: TGCGCCAGCAGCCACAATCGACAGGGGGGCAAAAACATTCAGTACTTC
CDR3aa: CASSHNRQGGKNIQYF

v_gene: TRBV10-3
j_gene: TRBJ2-7
d_gene: NA
abundance: NA
CDR3nt: TGTGCCATCAGTGCGGGAACCTACGAGCAGTACTTC
CDR3aa: CAISAGTYEQYF

v_gene: TRBV27
j_gene: TRBJ2-7
d_gene: NA
abundance: NA
CDR3nt: TGTGCCAGCAGACCACCGGTGGCAGGGATAGACTACGAGCAGTACTTC
CDR3aa: CASRPPVAGIDYEQYF

v_gene: TRBV11-3
j_gene: TRBJ2-1
d_gene: NA
abundance: NA
CDR3nt: TGTGCCAGCAGCTCAGGACTAAGATACAATGAGCAGTTCTTC
CDR3aa: CASSSGLRYNEQFF

v_gene: TRBV28
j_gene: TRBJ1-2
d_gene: NA
abundance: NA
CDR3nt: TGTGCCAGCACCTTGGTGGGACAATCTTTGTATGGCTACACCTTC
CDR3aa: CASTLVGQSLYGYTF